This is a list of T cell receptor beta chains from one sample in a study of early T cells in non-severe SARS-CoV-2 infection. MiXCR, applied by TCRdb to the 5' RACE reads, yields one record per CDR3 protein. The table records approximately 47,000 distinct CDR3 sequences, around a tenth of them present only once. The material sequenced was whole blood, taken at baseline. These receptors were collected from an adult who was a healthcare worker with PCR-confirmed SARS-CoV-2 infection or an uninfected control (not recorded which). The CDR3 runs from the conserved cysteine through the conserved F or W. The D gene is left open where the match is weak. Clone sizes are given selectively: once, few, many, or a class where the clone is expanded.

CDR3,DNA,size,D,V,J
CSVIGGGSSYEQYF,TGCAGCGTTATAGGCGGCGGCAGTTCCTACGAGCAGTACTTC,NA,NA,TRBV29-1,TRBJ2-7
CSVRGGSSNEKLFF,TGCAGCGTTCGCGGAGGCAGTTCGAATGAAAAACTGTTTTTT,few,NA,TRBV29-1,TRBJ1-4
CASSLSGGSRAFF,TGTGCCAGCAGTTTATCCGGGGGGAGTAGGGCGTTCTTC,NA,TRBD2,TRBV28,TRBJ2-1
CASSGQGAAGSPLHF,TGTGCCAGCAGCGGACAGGGGGCGGCGGGATCACCCCTCCACTTT,few,TRBD1,TRBV6-6,TRBJ1-6
CASSLVLSSTDTQYF,TGTGCCAGCTCACTCGTACTTTCTAGCACAGATACGCAGTATTTT,NA,NA,TRBV18,TRBJ2-3
CSARSGVQETQYF,TGCAGTGCTCGTAGCGGAGTCCAAGAGACCCAGTACTTC,few,NA,TRBV20-1,TRBJ2-5
CASSGGQSQETQYF,TGCGCCAGCAGCGGCGGACAGTCTCAAGAGACCCAGTACTTC,NA,NA,TRBV5-1,TRBJ2-5
CSARQGVDSPLHF,TGCAGTGCTAGACAGGGCGTTGATTCACCCCTCCACTTT,many,NA,TRBV20-1,TRBJ1-6
CASSLERGTDTQYF,TGTGCCAGCAGTTTAGAGAGGGGCACAGATACGCAGTATTTT,few,NA,TRBV12-3/TRBV12-4,TRBJ2-3
CASKPDNQPQHF,TGTGCCAGCAAGCCGGACAATCAGCCCCAGCATTTT,few,NA,TRBV6-2/TRBV6-3,TRBJ1-5
CASSRQTQLAGNTIYF,TGTGCCAGCAGCCGCCAAACCCAGCTGGCTGGAAACACCATATATTTT,few,NA,TRBV4-2,TRBJ1-3
CASSQRGYEQYF,TGTGCCAGCAGCCAACGGGGATACGAGCAGTACTTC,many,NA,TRBV3-1,TRBJ2-7
CASSSGTGSYEQYF,TGCGCCAGCAGCTCCGGGACAGGGTCCTACGAGCAGTACTTC,many,TRBD1,TRBV11-2,TRBJ2-7
CASSPSSGTGSYEQYF,TGTGCCAGCAGTCCCTCGTCAGGGACAGGAAGCTACGAGCAGTACTTC,few,TRBD1,TRBV11-2,TRBJ2-7
CASSLGQGSPYGYTF,TGCGCCAGCAGCTTGGGACAGGGGAGCCCATATGGCTACACCTTC,many,TRBD1,TRBV5-1,TRBJ1-2
CATSREGEQETQYF,TGTGCCACCAGCAGAGAAGGGGAACAAGAGACCCAGTACTTC,many,NA,TRBV15,TRBJ2-5
CASSLVRGIQETQYF,TGTGCCAGCAGCTTAGTGCGGGGAATTCAGGAGACCCAGTACTTC,NA,NA,TRBV7-2,TRBJ2-5
CASSFYWTDPYEQYF,TGTGCCAGCAGTTTTTACTGGACTGACCCCTACGAGCAGTACTTC,medium-sized,NA,TRBV12-3/TRBV12-4,TRBJ2-7
CASSLAGGGRRTDTQYF,TGTGCCAGCAGCTTGGCCGGCGGAGGGCGGCGCACAGATACGCAGTATTTT,NA,NA,TRBV5-6,TRBJ2-3
CASSLTSGQETQYF,TGTGCCAGCAGCTTGACTAGCGGACAAGAGACCCAGTACTTC,NA,TRBD2,TRBV7-8,TRBJ2-5
CATGSEVSTDTQYF,TGTGCCACAGGTTCGGAAGTTAGCACAGATACGCAGTATTTT,NA,NA,TRBV24-1,TRBJ2-3
CASSSPGGYNEQFF,TGTGCCAGCAGTTCCCCGGGGGGTTACAATGAGCAGTTCTTC,NA,TRBD2,TRBV6-2/TRBV6-3,TRBJ2-1
CASSYSKAGATPNEQFF,TGTGCCAGCAGTTACTCGAAAGCGGGGGCCACCCCCAATGAGCAGTTCTTC,NA,TRBD2,TRBV6-6,TRBJ2-1
CASSANRDSDEQFF,TGTGCCAGCAGCGCCAACCGGGACTCCGATGAGCAGTTCTTC,few,NA,TRBV11-2,TRBJ2-1
CASSLVGTTNTGELFF,TGTGCCAGCAGCTTAGTGGGGACAACGAACACCGGGGAGCTGTTTTTT,NA,NA,TRBV7-9,TRBJ2-2
CSASGTGGAVSYGYTF,TGCAGTGCTTCCGGGACGGGGGGCGCAGTATCCTATGGCTACACCTTC,few,NA,TRBV20-1,TRBJ1-2
CASSTPPGQSFYEQYF,TGTGCCAGTAGTACCCCTCCGGGACAGTCGTTCTACGAGCAGTACTTC,many,TRBD1,TRBV19,TRBJ2-7
CSASGQVNTEAFF,TGCAGTGCTAGTGGGCAGGTGAACACTGAAGCTTTCTTT,few,NA,TRBV20-1,TRBJ1-1
CASSPSSGRKNEQFF,TGTGCCAGCAGCCCCTCTAGCGGGAGGAAGAATGAGCAGTTCTTC,many,TRBD2,TRBV7-2,TRBJ2-1